Sequencing of this T cell receptor beta chain was carried out in a study of human T cells and chemical hapten exposure. Study observations and caveats: Sensitization with DPC brought no change to TCRs above 1 in 1000 in frequency.

Indicated time point: patch test 3, about 24 weeks after DPC sensitization. The treatment is: therapeutic diphenylcyclopropenone sensitization with weekly scalp DPC. The donor pool consisted of alopecia patients aged 18 to 70 years, considered suitable for DPC. This clonotype has a count of ten or more. What it recognizes is unknown. V lost 0 bases and J 5 bases, leaving 13 bases between the germline ends. The V gene's germline CDR1 is DFQATT and CDR2 SNEGSKA (reference sequence). This CDR3 comprises 14 residues. One entry per CDR3 protein results from TCRdb running MiXCR on the RACE reads. The sample includes under 100,000 distinct CDR3 sequences, approximately 10% of them seen just once.

Sequencing used whole blood, obtained in connection with sensitization to the hapten diphenylcyclopropenone (DPC). The chain employs TRBV20-1 and TRBJ2-5; D is tentatively TRBD1 or TRBD2 (5 bases each). The clonotype comes from a woman between 45 and 60 years old with alopecia areata. Some clones in this sample may be carry-over from other donors' samples. CDR3 amino acids: CSARDRQGAETQYF. DNA of the CDR3: TGCAGTGCTAGAGATCGGCAGGGAGCGGAGACCCAGTACTTC.